This TCR beta chain was identified during a study of control samples from healthy donors and cancer patients. Produced via immunoSEQ multiplex PCR; TCRdb's table is partial and in-frame only. The sample has tens of thousands of clones, roughly 87% seen once. In germline, CDR1 is SGHKS, CDR2 YYEKEE (reference sequence). V gave up 1 base and J gave up 4 bases, with 12 bases separating them. This CDR3 contains 15 residues. The V gene is TRBV5-5, the J gene TRBJ2-1, with a possible D match to TRBD2 (5 bases). The TCR was taken from a man aged 55 to 70 with head and neck cancer. Sequencing used PBMCs. CDR3 loop: CASSLYGLVYNEQFF. The CDR3 bases are TGTGCCAGCAGCTTGTATGGACTTGTTTACAATGAGCAGTTCTTC.